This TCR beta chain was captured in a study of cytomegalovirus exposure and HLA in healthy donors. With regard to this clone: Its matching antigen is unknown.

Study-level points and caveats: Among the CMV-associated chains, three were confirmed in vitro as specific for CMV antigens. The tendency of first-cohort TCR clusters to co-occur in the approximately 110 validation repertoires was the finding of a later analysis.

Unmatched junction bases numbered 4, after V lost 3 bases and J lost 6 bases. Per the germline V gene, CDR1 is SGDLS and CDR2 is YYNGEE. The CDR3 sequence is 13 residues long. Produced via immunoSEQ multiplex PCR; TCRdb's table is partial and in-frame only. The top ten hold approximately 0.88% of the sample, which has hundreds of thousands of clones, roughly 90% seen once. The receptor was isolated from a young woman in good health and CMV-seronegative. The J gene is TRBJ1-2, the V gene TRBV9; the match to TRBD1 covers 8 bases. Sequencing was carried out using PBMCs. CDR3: CASSAGTGHGYTF. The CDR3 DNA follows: TGTGCCAGCAGCGCGGGGACAGGCCATGGCTACACCTTC.